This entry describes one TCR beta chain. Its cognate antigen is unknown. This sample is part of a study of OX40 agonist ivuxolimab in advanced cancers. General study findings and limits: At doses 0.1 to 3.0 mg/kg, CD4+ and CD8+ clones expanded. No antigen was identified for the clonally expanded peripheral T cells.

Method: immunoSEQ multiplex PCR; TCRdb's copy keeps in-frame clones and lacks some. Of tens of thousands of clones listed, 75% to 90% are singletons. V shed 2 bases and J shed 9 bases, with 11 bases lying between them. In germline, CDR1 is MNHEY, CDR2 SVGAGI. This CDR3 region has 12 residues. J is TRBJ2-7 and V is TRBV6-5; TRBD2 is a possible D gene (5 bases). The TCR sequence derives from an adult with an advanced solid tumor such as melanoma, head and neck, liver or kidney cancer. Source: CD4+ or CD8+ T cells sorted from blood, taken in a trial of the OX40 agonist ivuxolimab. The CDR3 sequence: CASSYSGSGQYF. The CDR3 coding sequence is TGTGCCAGCAGTTACAGTGGGAGCGGGCAGTACTTC.